The 22 T cell receptor beta chains below come from one sample, sequenced in a study of cytotoxic CD8 clonotypes in ibrutinib-treated CLL. Method: immunoSEQ multiplex PCR; TCRdb's copy keeps in-frame clones and lacks some. The sample lists some 130,000 clones, 75% to 90% seen once, with approximately 2% in the top ten. The sample in question was PBMCs, obtained after 24 months of ibrutinib treatment. The receptors originated from a human donor with chronic lymphocytic leukemia.

This sequence joins TRBV2 and TRBJ1-5, with 7 bases identical to TRBD1. Germline loops: CDR1 SNHLY, CDR2 FYNNEI. The CDR3 is made up of 15 amino acids. The V gene end was trimmed by 5 bases and the J gene end by 0 bases; junction bases not matched to a gene: 4. In DNA, the CDR3 is TGTGCCAGCAGTCCAGGGGGTCATAGCAATCAGCCCCAGCATTTT. As protein: CASSPGGHSNQPQHF.

This clone occurred a few times. J is TRBJ2-5 and V is TRBV4-1; maybe TRBD2 (5 bases). The length of the CDR3 is 16 residues. Per germline, CDR1 MGHRA and CDR2 YSYEKL. V lost 0 bases to trimming and J lost 5 bases, with 16 bases between them. CDR3 region: CASSQDRGRSGETQYF. CDR3 nucleotide sequence: TGCGCCAGCAGCCAAGATAGAGGGAGAAGTGGCGAGACCCAGTACTTC.

This clone was observed a few times. This chain links TRBV7-9 with TRBJ1-2; 9 bases map to TRBD1. Germline CDR1 reads SEHNR; CDR2 reads FQNEAQ (reference sequence). The V gene end was trimmed by 3 bases and the J gene end by 4 bases; junction bases not matched to a gene: 6. CDR3 length: 15 amino acids. Here the CDR3 DNA reads TGTGCCAGCAGCTTGACAGGGGGAAAAGGCTATGGCTACACCTTC. Amino acids: CASSLTGGKGYGYTF.

The rearrangement uses TRBV28 and TRBJ1-1; 7 nucleotides agree with TRBD1. Germline V CDR1 and CDR2: MDHEN, SYDVKM. The CDR3 covers 18 residues. V was pared by 3 bases and J by 4 bases, with 17 bases of the junction left unmatched. CDR3 amino acids: CASSFGGGTARVTTEAFF. CDR3 DNA sequence: TGTGCCAGCAGTTTCGGGGGAGGGACAGCGAGAGTAACCACTGAAGCTTTCTTT.

This chain joins TRBV10-3 and TRBJ1-4, with D possibly matching TRBD1 (5 bases). CDR1 and CDR2 (germline): ENHRY, SYGVKD. CDR3 length: 14 amino acids. V was pared by 6 bases and J by 3 bases, with 11 bases between. In DNA, the CDR3 is TGTGCCATCAGGAGCAGGGAGGCTAATGAAAAACTGTTTTTT. Amino acids: CAIRSREANEKLFF.

This rearrangement joins TRBV6-5 to TRBJ2-7, with D hard to call. Germline CDR1 is MNHEY and CDR2 is SVGAGI. CDR3 length equals 12 residues. The ends were cut back, 6 bases at V and 0 bases at J, with 6 bases in the middle. CDR3: CASRTSSYEQYF. CDR3 sequence (DNA): TGTGCCAGCAGGACAAGCTCCTACGAGCAGTACTTC.

About this clone: This sample includes further DNA sequences coding for the same CDR3. V is TRBV7-3 and J is TRBJ1-1; D possibly corresponds to TRBD1 (5 bases). Per germline, CDR1 SGHTA and CDR2 FQGTGA. The CDR3 runs 13 residues. V was clipped by 2 bases and J by 2 bases, with 6 bases between them. The CDR3 here is CASSLQGNTEAFF. As DNA, the CDR3 is TGTGCCAGCAGCTTACAGGGTAACACTGAAGCTTTCTTT.

The chain employs TRBV5-1 and TRBJ1-4, with 9 nucleotides matching TRBD1. Germline loops: CDR1 SGHRS, CDR2 YFSETQ. This CDR3 contains 14 residues. Trimming at V came to 2 bases and at J to 6 bases, leaving 2 bases not matched to a gene. The chain's CDR3 is CASSLQGADEKLFF. Written as DNA, the CDR3 is TGCGCCAGCAGCTTACAGGGGGCGGATGAAAAACTGTTTTTT.

CDR3 residues: CASSVDRLAGGGKNIQYF. The CDR3 nucleotides are TGTGCCAGCAGCGTAGATCGTCTGGCGGGAGGTGGCAAAAACATTCAGTACTTC. The V call is TRBV9, the J call TRBJ2-4, with 8 bases matching TRBD2. CDR3 length: 18 residues. Germline V gene data show CDR1 as SGDLS and CDR2 as YYNGEE. V was clipped by 0 bases and J by 3 bases; unmatched bases: 11.

This clone appeared a few times. The chain carries TRBV7-2 and TRBJ2-5; 10 bases align to TRBD1. Germline V gives CDR1 SGHTA, CDR2 FQGNSA. V gave up 3 bases and J gave up 5 bases; unmatched junction bases: 3. This CDR3 spans 14 amino acids. This chain's CDR3 is CASSLTGGWETQYF. CDR3 coding DNA: TGTGCCAGCAGCTTGACAGGGGGCTGGGAGACCCAGTACTTC. Together with reference TRBV7-2 and TRBJ2-5, the CDR3 gives the full variable domain: GAGVSQSPSNKVTEKGKDVELRCDPISGHTALYWYRQSLGQGLEFLIYFQGNSAPDKSGLPSDRFSAERTGGSVSTLTIQRTQQEDSAVYLCASSLTGGWETQYFGPGTRLLVL.

The chain employs TRBV19 and TRBJ2-7; D possibly corresponds to TRBD1 (6 bases). V was pared by 5 bases and J by 5 bases, with 13 bases between. Germline-derived CDR1 and CDR2 are LNHDA and SQIVND (reference sequence). There are 13 residues in the CDR3. CDR3 DNA sequence: TGTGCCAGTAGTGCCTCAGGGGCAAACGAGCAGTACTTC. This gives the protein CASSASGANEQYF.

V and J are TRBV18 and TRBJ1-3; 7 bases line up with TRBD1. Trimming cost V 3 bases and J 5 bases; bases outside gene matches: 1. The CDR3 is 13 residues long. Germline CDR1 KGHSH, CDR2 LQKENI. The CDR3 loop reads CASSPGQRNTIYF. The CDR3 region has the DNA TGTGCCAGCTCACCGGGACAGCGAAACACCATATATTTT.

The rearrangement joins TRBV28 to TRBJ2-7; 11 positions match TRBD2. The junction had 12 bases not matched to a gene; V was cut back by 7 bases and J by 4 bases. Germline loops: CDR1 MDHEN, CDR2 SYDVKM. CDR3 length: 16 amino acids. The CDR3 is CASTPRVAGGAYEQYF. Written as DNA, the CDR3 is TGTGCCAGCACCCCCCGCGTAGCGGGAGGGGCATACGAGCAGTACTTC.

The chain employs TRBV6-6 and TRBJ2-1, with TRBD2 matching over 7 bases. The length of the CDR3 is 15 residues. V dropped 0 bases and J dropped 9; count of bases not matched to a gene: 8. Germline CDR1 is MNHNY and CDR2 is SVGAGI (reference sequence). In DNA form, the CDR3 reads TGTGCCAGCAGTTACTCGGGGGAGGGTACGACTGAGCAGTTCTTC. Its protein product is CASSYSGEGTTEQFF.

This clone showed up just once. The chain recombines TRBV27 with TRBJ2-2; D might be TRBD1 (5 bases). Germline assignment: CDR1 MNHEY and CDR2 SMNVEV (reference sequence). With 3 bases removed from V and 6 bases from J, the gap between germline ends came to 8 bases. The CDR3 consists of 13 residues. Here the CDR3 reads CASSFVTAGELFF. For the CDR3, the DNA is TGTGCCAGCAGTTTTGTGACAGCCGGGGAGCTGTTTTTT.

The chain uses TRBV28 and TRBJ2-7; D tentatively fits TRBD1 or TRBD2 (5 bases each). The CDR3 runs 14 residues. Trimming took off 8 bases at V and 0 bases at J, with 14 bases between the two ends. Germline CDR1 and CDR2: MDHEN and SYDVKM. In nucleotides, the CDR3 is TGTGCCAGCTATCCCGGGACCAGCTCCTACGAGCAGTACTTC. Translated: CASYPGTSSYEQYF.

The chain joins TRBV7-2 to TRBJ2-6, with no clear D. V was clipped by 4 bases and J by 1 base, with 11 bases between them. The CDR3 is made up of 16 amino acids. Germline V CDR1 and CDR2: SGHTA, FQGNSA. CDR3 in amino acids: CASSSFLGSGANVLTF. Written as DNA, the CDR3 is TGTGCCAGCAGCTCGTTCCTCGGGTCTGGGGCCAACGTCCTGACTTTC.

The CDR3 is CASSQPAGPNTEAFF. The CDR3 nucleotides read TGTGCCAGCAGCCAACCCGCCGGCCCGAACACTGAAGCTTTCTTT. The chain employs TRBV28 and TRBJ1-1; no clear D. Trimming removed 6 bases at V and 1 base at J, with 15 bases between. The CDR3 contains 15 residues. Per germline, CDR1 MDHEN and CDR2 SYDVKM.

This chain connects TRBV29-1 to TRBJ2-1; 8 bases line up with TRBD2. V gave up 0 bases and J gave up 4 bases; unmatched junction bases: 8. The CDR3 extends over 16 amino acids. Germline V gives CDR1 SQVTM, CDR2 ANQGSEA. The CDR3 region has the DNA TGCAGCGTTGAAGATATCGGGGGGGCCGGGTACAATGAGCAGTTCTTC. Protein: CSVEDIGGAGYNEQFF.

The chain employs TRBV6-1 and TRBJ1-1; 7 bases are a match to TRBD1. The V and J ends lost 8 bases and 2 bases, in that order; junction bases with no gene match: 8. CDR1 and CDR2 from the germline V gene are MNHNS and SASEGT. The CDR3 is 14 amino acids. The CDR3 loop is CASVAGDSNTEAFF. The DNA of the CDR3 is TGTGCCAGCGTTGCGGGGGACAGTAACACTGAAGCTTTCTTT.

V gene TRBV4-3 combines with J gene TRBJ2-7; D is uncertain. The germline gives CDR1 LGHNA, CDR2 YSLEER. The CDR3 is 15 amino acids. Between the trimmed V and J ends, which lost 0 bases and 2 bases, there was a span of 11 bases. CDR3 coding DNA: TGCGCCAGCAGCCAAGATCGACGACAAACCTACGAGCAGTACTTC. Translation: CASSQDRRQTYEQYF.

V usage is TRBV6-1 and J usage is TRBJ2-1; 9 bases line up with TRBD1. Germline CDR1 MNHNS, CDR2 SASEGT. With V trimmed by 7 bases and J by 6 bases, 10 bases remained unmatched. The CDR3 extends over 15 amino acids. The CDR3 loop is CASTLKGTGRNEQFF. CDR3 sequence (DNA): TGTGCCAGCACTCTAAAAGGGACAGGGCGCAATGAGCAGTTCTTC.